This is a list of T cell receptor beta chains from one sample in a study of identical twins. TCRdb processed the 5' RACE reads anew with MiXCR; each CDR3 protein has one entry. Among about 1.7 million distinct CDR3 sequences, less than 35% were seen once, and the ten largest hold approximately 0.25%. Sample: cord blood. Every receptor here comes from a newborn girl in good health. The CDR3 runs from the conserved cysteine through the conserved F or W. The D gene is left open where the match is weak. Clone size, where shown, is once, few, many, or a class for clones that have expanded.

j_call,v_call,d_call,clone_size,cdr3_aa,cdr3_nt
TRBJ2-1,TRBV2,-,-,CASSGQWDTPYNEQFF,TGTGCCAGCAGTGGACAGTGGGATACCCCGTACAATGAGCAGTTCTTC
TRBJ1-3,TRBV28,TRBD1,few,CASRTGTGGNTIYF,TGTGCCAGCCGAACTGGGACAGGGGGAAACACCATATATTTT
TRBJ1-2,TRBV6-1,TRBD1,-,CASEDRVILTGYGYTF,TGTGCCAGCGAGGACAGGGTGATTCTTACCGGGTATGGCTACACCTTC
TRBJ1-4,TRBV20-1,-,-,CSAQRGQGREKLFF,TGCAGTGCTCAGCGTGGACAAGGAAGGGAAAAACTGTTTTTT
TRBJ2-3,TRBV10-2,TRBD2,few,CASSPLLAGRADTQYF,TGCGCCAGCAGTCCCTTACTAGCGGGGAGGGCAGATACGCAGTATTTT
TRBJ2-1,TRBV20-1,TRBD2,-,CSARWGSGGNEQFF,TGCAGTGCTAGATGGGGATCGGGGGGGAATGAGCAGTTCTTC
TRBJ2-2,TRBV3-1,TRBD2,-,CASSQEFPAGNTGELFF,TGTGCCAGCAGCCAAGAGTTTCCAGCGGGAAACACCGGGGAGCTGTTTTTT
TRBJ1-1,TRBV12-3/TRBV12-4,-,-,CASSSLMSGGAFF,TGTGCCAGCAGCTCCCTGATGAGTGGTGGCGCTTTCTTT
TRBJ2-2,TRBV5-1,-,-,CASKPRNAGELFF,TGCGCCAGCAAACCCAGAAACGCCGGGGAGCTGTTTTTT
TRBJ2-7,TRBV9,-,-,CASSVDMAGSYNEQYF,TGTGCCAGCAGCGTAGATATGGCGGGCTCCTACAATGAGCAGTACTTC
TRBJ2-1,TRBV9,-,-,CASSVLSRRSYNEQFF,TGTGCCAGCAGCGTACTGTCGCGGCGTTCCTACAATGAGCAGTTCTTC
TRBJ1-2,TRBV10-3,-,-,CAVGGLLKGYTF,TGTGCCGTAGGAGGTCTTCTGAAAGGCTACACCTTC
TRBJ2-3,TRBV5-1,-,-,CASSLVVGPTDTQYF,TGCGCCAGCAGCTTGGTTGTGGGCCCGACAGATACGCAGTATTTT
TRBJ2-7,TRBV5-4,-,few,CASSLEGAPSYEQYF,TGTGCCAGCAGCTTGGAAGGGGCCCCCTCCTACGAGCAGTACTTC
TRBJ2-7,TRBV7-2,TRBD2,-,CASRRGLAKSYEQYF,TGTGCCAGCAGAAGAGGACTAGCGAAATCCTACGAGCAGTACTTC
TRBJ2-3,TRBV28,TRBD2,-,CASSFLAGDATDTQYF,TGTGCCAGCAGTTTCCTAGCGGGGGATGCCACAGATACGCAGTATTTT
TRBJ1-1,TRBV12-3/TRBV12-4,-,once,CASTQGRIRTEAFF,TGTGCCAGCACCCAGGGGCGGATAAGGACTGAAGCTTTCTTT
TRBJ2-1,TRBV28,TRBD2,few,CASKRDLDYNEQFF,TGTGCCAGTAAGCGGGACCTTGACTACAATGAGCAGTTCTTC
TRBJ2-3,TRBV2,TRBD2,few,CASSEVLAASTDTQYF,TGTGCCAGCAGTGAAGTGCTAGCGGCTAGCACAGATACGCAGTATTTT
TRBJ1-1,TRBV4-1,-,-,CASSAGPVGSEAFF,TGCGCCAGCAGCGCGGGCCCCGTCGGGTCTGAAGCTTTCTTT
TRBJ2-3,TRBV18,TRBD2,-,CASSPERGGRRTDTQYF,TGTGCCAGCTCACCAGAGCGGGGGGGCCGGAGGACAGATACGCAGTATTTT
TRBJ2-5,TRBV5-1,TRBD1,few,CASSWGTGTQETQYF,TGCGCCAGCAGCTGGGGGACAGGGACCCAAGAGACCCAGTACTTC
TRBJ1-2,TRBV20-1,-,-,CSASGNRDYGYTF,TGCAGTGCTAGTGGGAACAGGGACTATGGCTACACCTTC
TRBJ1-2,TRBV10-3,-,-,CATQGGGYTF,TGTGCCACCCAGGGAGGTGGCTACACCTTC
TRBJ2-3,TRBV29-1,-,few,CSVDSIGDTQYF,TGCAGCGTTGATTCGATAGGAGATACGCAGTATTTT
TRBJ1-5,TRBV12-3/TRBV12-4,-,-,CASSVQPRGSNQPQHF,TGTGCCAGCAGTGTTCAGCCTAGGGGCTCGAATCAGCCCCAGCATTTT
TRBJ2-7,TRBV21-1,-,-,CASNKRTVSYEQYF,TGTGCCAGCAACAAACGGACAGTCTCCTACGAGCAGTACTTC
TRBJ1-2,TRBV20-1,TRBD1,few,CSATADRGRIYGYTF,TGCAGTGCTACCGCCGACAGGGGGCGCATCTATGGCTACACCTTC
TRBJ2-5,TRBV14,-,few,CASSQASVQYF,TGTGCCAGCAGCCAAGCTAGTGTGCAGTACTTC
TRBJ2-7,TRBV20-1,TRBD2,few,CSALAGGDYEQYF,TGCAGTGCTTTAGCGGGAGGAGACTACGAGCAGTACTTC
TRBJ2-3,TRBV5-1,TRBD2,-,CASSWAGTSASTDTQYF,TGCGCCAGCAGCTGGGCCGGGACTAGCGCTAGCACAGATACGCAGTATTTT
TRBJ2-7,TRBV27,TRBD2,-,CASSSTSLAGVGYEQYF,TGTGCCAGCAGTTCTACTTCACTAGCGGGAGTGGGCTACGAGCAGTACTTC
TRBJ2-7,TRBV2,-,-,CASSEVGVGSYEQYF,TGTGCCAGCAGTGAAGTAGGAGTCGGCTCCTACGAGCAGTACTTC
TRBJ1-2,TRBV28,-,-,CASSPRDEWNGYTF,TGTGCCAGCAGTCCCCGGGACGAATGGAATGGCTACACCTTC
TRBJ1-2,TRBV27,-,many,CASSFHPTYGYTF,TGTGCCAGCAGTTTCCACCCGACATATGGCTACACCTTC
TRBJ1-2,TRBV5-6,-,-,CASSSGLRPYGYTF,TGTGCCAGCAGCTCGGGACTCCGGCCCTATGGCTACACCTTC
TRBJ2-6,TRBV2,TRBD1,few,CALTGTENSGANVLTF,TGTGCTTTGACAGGGACGGAAAACTCTGGGGCCAACGTCCTGACTTTC
TRBJ2-7,TRBV6-1,-,many,CASSENQVSYEQYF,TGTGCCAGCAGTGAAAACCAAGTCTCCTACGAGCAGTACTTC
TRBJ2-7,TRBV21-1,-,-,CASSNNSYEQYF,TGTGCCAGCAGCAACAACTCCTACGAGCAGTACTTC
TRBJ2-5,TRBV5-1,-,-,CASSLRKGDQETQYF,TGCGCCAGCAGCTTGCGAAAGGGGGACCAAGAGACCCAGTACTTC
TRBJ1-2,TRBV12-3/TRBV12-4,TRBD1,-,CASNSGQIYGYTF,TGTGCCAGCAACTCGGGACAGATTTATGGCTACACCTTC
TRBJ2-1,TRBV24-1,-,many,CATSDPARVDEQFF,TGTGCCACCAGTGACCCAGCTAGGGTTGATGAGCAGTTCTTC
TRBJ2-7,TRBV7-2,-,-,CASSLVGAGRYEQYF,TGTGCCAGCAGCTTAGTCGGGGCGGGCCGCTACGAGCAGTACTTC
TRBJ2-1,TRBV5-1,TRBD2,few,CASSWGLANDNEQFF,TGCGCCAGCAGCTGGGGACTAGCCAACGACAATGAGCAGTTCTTC
TRBJ2-3,TRBV20-1,-,few,CSAPILILTRGDTQYF,TGCAGTGCCCCGATATTGATCCTCACGCGTGGAGATACGCAGTATTTT
TRBJ1-2,TRBV20-1,-,once,CSAAPPGGYTF,TGCAGTGCTGCTCCCCCAGGGGGCTACACCTTC
TRBJ1-1,TRBV5-1,-,-,CASSLGGVGHTEAFF,TGCGCCAGCAGCTTGGGTGGGGTAGGGCACACTGAAGCTTTCTTT
TRBJ2-2,TRBV14,-,-,CASSQSYGELFF,TGTGCCAGCAGCCAATCGTACGGGGAGCTGTTTTTT
TRBJ1-2,TRBV4-1,-,few,CASSTNRAFYGYTF,TGCGCCAGCAGCACCAACAGGGCCTTCTATGGCTACACCTTC
TRBJ2-3,TRBV6-5,-,few,CASSYSHRGASTDTQYF,TGTGCCAGCAGTTACTCCCACCGGGGCGCTAGCACAGATACGCAGTATTTT
TRBJ1-2,TRBV2,TRBD1,many,CASSGTGPYGYTF,TGTGCCAGCAGTGGGACAGGACCCTATGGCTACACCTTC
TRBJ2-1,TRBV6-2/TRBV6-3,-,-,CASSLATGHYNEQFF,TGTGCCAGCAGCTTAGCAACAGGGCACTACAATGAGCAGTTCTTC
TRBJ2-7,TRBV29-1,TRBD2,many,CSVVRDYSYEQYF,TGCAGCGTTGTCAGGGACTACTCCTACGAGCAGTACTTC
TRBJ2-7,TRBV4-2,-,few,CASSQAGLDYEQYF,TGTGCCAGCAGCCAAGCCGGACTTGACTACGAGCAGTACTTC
TRBJ2-1,TRBV11-2,-,-,CASSLAGGGPNEQFF,TGTGCCAGCAGCTTAGCGGGGGGCGGGCCCAATGAGCAGTTCTTC
TRBJ1-5,TRBV20-1,-,-,CSARDSGDGNQPQHF,TGCAGTGCTAGAGATTCTGGGGATGGCAATCAGCCCCAGCATTTT
TRBJ2-3,TRBV28,-,few,CASSSQRITDTQYF,TGTGCCAGCAGTTCCCAACGTATCACAGATACGCAGTATTTT